The 8 T cell receptor beta chains in this list originate from one sample, sequenced in a study of blood T cell repertoires in COVID-19. TCRdb's table, derived via immunoSEQ multiplex PCR, lists solely in-frame clones and lacks some. This sample has 99,000 or so clones, with approximately 88% found just once. What was sequenced was peripheral blood. The receptors come from a human donor in a cohort sampled during active COVID-19.

The chain links TRBV4-1 to TRBJ2-2; TRBD2 agrees at 9 bases. V was pared by 0 bases and J by 7 bases, with 9 bases of the junction left unmatched. The germline V gene encodes CDR1 MGHRA and CDR2 YSYEKL. This CDR3 comprises 17 residues. The CDR3 bases are TGCGCCAGCAGCCAAGAACCCTGGCGGGAGGGCGTCGGGGAGCTGTTTTTT. Protein sequence: CASSQEPWREGVGELFF.

For this clone: The junction departs from the called germline gene at one end, perhaps through a read error. The same CDR3 can be traced to other DNA sequences in this sample. The rearrangement links TRBV7-8 to TRBJ2-7; D may be TRBD2 (6 bases). This CDR3 has 14 amino acids. Germline V gene sequence: CDR1 SGHVS, CDR2 FQNEAQ. The CDR3: CASSLSGFSYEQYF. The CDR3 coding sequence is TGTGCCAGCAGCTTAAGCGGGTTTTCCTATGAGCAGTACTTC.

The rearrangement links TRBV7-8 to TRBJ1-5; a weak D match, TRBD1 (6 bases). The ends were cut back, 5 bases at V and 11 bases at J, with 22 bases in the middle. The CDR3 spans 15 residues. Germline CDR1 is SGHVS and CDR2 is FQNEAQ. The CDR3 DNA reads TGTGCCAGCAGCCAAGAACAGGGTAGGTTTTCAGCCCAGCATTTT. This translates into CASSQEQGRFSAQHF.

The chain uses TRBV18 and TRBJ1-2; 7 nucleotides line up with TRBD1. The V gene end was trimmed by 5 bases and the J gene end by 8 bases; junction bases not matched to a gene: 17. The germline CDR1 and CDR2 sequences are KGHSH and LQKENI. This CDR3 spans 16 amino acids. For the CDR3, the DNA is TGTGCCAGCTCAGCCTCTTTCGACAGGGCGGTTGAGGGCTACACCTTC. Its protein is CASSASFDRAVEGYTF.

This chain joins TRBV5-1 and TRBJ1-2; no reliable D call. This CDR3 is 14 amino acids long. The germline V gene has CDR1 SGHRS and CDR2 YFSETQ. Trimming removed 1 base from V and 3 bases from J, with 10 bases in between. CDR3 sequence (DNA): TGCGCCAGCAGCTTGCAATCAACTGACTATGGCTACACCTTC. Amino acids: CASSLQSTDYGYTF.

This clone was counted a single time. V and J are TRBV27 and TRBJ1-5; maybe TRBD1 (6 bases). This CDR3 is 13 amino acids long. Germline assignment: CDR1 MNHEY and CDR2 SMNVEV (reference sequence). The CDR3: CGADTGHNQPQHF. In nucleotides, the CDR3 is TGTGGGGCCGATACAGGGCACAATCAGCCCCAGCATTTT.

V usage is TRBV7-2 and J usage is TRBJ1-5; a weak D match, TRBD1 (5 bases). The CDR3 is 14 residues long. V lost 1 base and J 6 bases, leaving 10 bases between the germline ends. Per germline, CDR1 SGHTA and CDR2 FQGNSA. The chain's CDR3 is CASSLDRGGQPQHF. The DNA for the CDR3 is TGTGCCAGCAGCTTAGATCGGGGGGGTCAGCCCCAGCATTTT.

This clone was detected only a few times. This chain's CDR3 is CASSPGQGGYTF. CDR3 bases: TGTGCCAGCAGCCCGGGACAGGGGGGCTACACCTTC. The chain couples TRBV11-2 to TRBJ1-2, with TRBD1 matching over 10 bases. The CDR3 is 12 amino acids. Losses at the gene ends were 5 bases for V and 8 bases for J; bases not matched to a gene: 2. CDR1 is SGHAT, CDR2 FQNNGV, per germline. The variable domain in full, with the rest retrieved from reference TRBV11-2 and TRBJ1-2, is EAGVAQSPRYKIIEKRQSVAFWCNPISGHATLYWYQQILGQGPKLLIQFQNNGVVDDSQLPKDRFSAERLKGVDSTLKIQPAKLEDSAVYLCASSPGQGGYTFGSGTRLTVV.